These T cell receptor beta chains were read from a single sample in a study of CD8+ T cells in alopecia areata. Libraries were prepared by immunoSEQ multiplex PCR; TCRdb keeps only in-frame clonotypes and omits some of them. Here the sample spans under 350,000 clones, 58% being singletons. The source material was CD4+ T cells sorted from blood, sampled at week 24, from a patient treated with tofacitinib. Every receptor here comes from a human donor with alopecia areata. The CDR3 runs from the conserved cysteine through the conserved F or W. D genes are given only for firm matches. The size of a clone is reported for some rows only, either as once, few or many, or as a class for expanded clones.

j_call v_call d_call clone_size cdr3_nt cdr3_aa
TRBJ2-7 TRBV28 . . TGTGCCAGCAGTTTCGGGGACTACGAGCAGTACTTC CASSFGDYEQYF
TRBJ2-3 TRBV7-2 TRBD2 . TGTGCCAGCAGCCTAGCGGGGGGGAGCACAGATACGCAGTATTTT CASSLAGGSTDTQYF
TRBJ1-6 TRBV7-6 . . TGTGCCAGCAGCGATGGGGAATGGGCACCCCTCCACTTT CASSDGEWAPLHF
TRBJ2-2 TRBV30 . . TGTGCCTGGAGTGTGAACACCGGGGAGCTGTTTTTT CAWSVNTGELFF
TRBJ1-6 TRBV18 TRBD1 . TGTGCCAGCTCATCCGACAGGGGGAATTCACCCCTCCACTTT CASSSDRGNSPLHF
TRBJ1-2 TRBV10-3 . few TGTGCCATCAGACCCGGAGGAGTCAACTATGGCTACACCTTC CAIRPGGVNYGYTF
TRBJ1-4 TRBV5-1 . many TGCGCCAGCAGCCCGGAGGCACAGGGCGAAAAACTGTTTTTT CASSPEAQGEKLFF
TRBJ1-2 TRBV15 . . TGTGCCACCAGCAGAGCTTCGCGGGGGGCTTTGGGCTACACCTTC CATSRASRGALGYTF
TRBJ2-7 TRBV23-1 . . TGCGCCAGCAGTCAGAGTATCGGGGAATTTATCCTGGACGAGCAGTACTTC CASSQSIGEFILDEQYF
TRBJ1-4 TRBV20-1 . . TGCAGTGCATCGGGAGGCCCAAAACTGTTTTTT CSASGGPKLFF
TRBJ1-1 TRBV14 . . TGTGCCAGCAGCTTTAGCATGAACACTGAAGCTTTCTTT CASSFSMNTEAFF
TRBJ2-1 TRBV7-9 TRBD2 once TGTGCCAGCAGCTTAGGGGGACTAGGGACCAATGAGCAGTTCTTC CASSLGGLGTNEQFF
TRBJ1-5 TRBV15 . . TGTGCCACCAGCAGAGGAGGGGGCAATCAGCCCCAGCATTTT CATSRGGGNQPQHF
TRBJ1-1 TRBV29-1 . few TGCAGCGTGAAGACAGGGAACACTGAAGCTTTCTTT CSVKTGNTEAFF
TRBJ2-7 TRBV28 . once TGTGCCAGCAGTTTGACGGCTGTCTACGAGCAGTACTTC CASSLTAVYEQYF
TRBJ1-2 TRBV11-2 . . TGTGCCAGCAGCTTTCTGGGGAGAGTGCATGGCTACACCTTC CASSFLGRVHGYTF
TRBJ1-5 TRBV6-5 . . TGTGCCAGCAGGAGGGGGTCGGGCAATCAGCCCCAGCATTTT CASRRGSGNQPQHF
TRBJ2-3 TRBV7-2 . . TGTGCCAGCAGCTCCGGGACTCTCACAGATACGCAGTATTTT CASSSGTLTDTQYF
TRBJ2-3 TRBV5-4 TRBD2 few TGTGCCAGCACAACGGGGGGTAGCACAGATACGCAGTATTTT CASTTGGSTDTQYF
TRBJ1-6 TRBV9 . . TGTGCCAGCAGCGTAGTGGGCCAGGGTGATTCACCCCTCCACTTT CASSVVGQGDSPLHF
TRBJ1-5 TRBV9 TRBD1 . TGTGCCAGCAGCGTAGAGGCAATGAATCAACAGGGGGTACGGGTCAATCAGCCCCAGCATTTT CASSVEAMNQQGVRVNQPQHF
TRBJ2-7 TRBV5-1 TRBD2 . TGCGCCAGCAGCTTGGTTGAGACTAGCGGGAGACAGCAGTACTTC CASSLVETSGRQQYF
TRBJ1-2 TRBV30 . . TGTGCCTGGACCCGACCGGGACGCCTTAGAGATGGCTACACCTTC CAWTRPGRLRDGYTF
TRBJ2-2 TRBV10-3 . few TGTGCCATCAGTGAGTCGGCAAGCCCCGGGGAGCTGTTTTTT CAISESASPGELFF
TRBJ2-7 TRBV30 . . TGTGCCTGGGGCACAGTCTACGAGCAGTACTTC CAWGTVYEQYF
TRBJ1-3 TRBV30 . . TGTGCCTGGAGTTATTGGGTTGGAAACACCATATATTTT CAWSYWVGNTIYF
TRBJ2-5 TRBV2 TRBD2 few TGTGCCAGCAGGGCGCGGGAGTCGTGGGAGACCCAGTACTTC CASRARESWETQYF
TRBJ2-5 TRBV23-1 . . TGCGCCAGCAGTCAGGCCAGCGAGACCCAGTACTTC CASSQASETQYF
TRBJ1-1 TRBV30 . few TGTGCCTGGAGAATGGAGGTGCCTGGGGCTGAAGCTTTCTTT CAWRMEVPGAEAFF
TRBJ2-5 TRBV29-1 TRBD2 . TGCAGCGCTAGGACTAGCGGGGCGGAGACCCAGTACTTC CSARTSGAETQYF
TRBJ2-5 TRBV29-1 . few TGCAGCGTTGGAGTCGGGGTGGAGACCCAGTACTTC CSVGVGVETQYF
TRBJ1-1 TRBV7-9 TRBD1 few TGTGCCAGCAGCAAACCCGACAGGGGGTTAATGAACACTGAAGCTTTCTTT CASSKPDRGLMNTEAFF
TRBJ2-2 TRBV19 . . TGTGCCAGTAGTAACTCCCGAGGGACCGGGGAGCTGTTTTTT CASSNSRGTGELFF
TRBJ1-5 TRBV7-9 TRBD1 few TGTGCCAGCAGCGCAACAGGGGGCGGGCAGCCCCAGCATTTT CASSATGGGQPQHF
TRBJ1-2 TRBV9 . . TGTGCCAGCAGCGAAGGGGACACTGGTGCCTATGGCTACACCTTC CASSEGDTGAYGYTF
TRBJ1-5 TRBV29-1 . . TGCAGCGTTGAAGGGCGCCGGCAGCCCCAGCATTTT CSVEGRRQPQHF
TRBJ2-1 TRBV5-1 TRBD1 . TGCGCCAGCTTCCGGGACAGGGACAATGAGCAGTTCTTC CASFRDRDNEQFF
TRBJ1-5 TRBV30 . . TGTGCCTGGACACTTCGCGGGGGGAGCAATCAGCCCCAGCATTTT CAWTLRGGSNQPQHF